Shown below are 12 T cell receptor beta chains from a single sample sequenced in a study of neoadjuvant nivolumab and ipilimumab in lung cancer (TCRdb year 2020). The library was produced with the immunoSEQ multiplex PCR assay. TCRdb re-hosts the immuneACCESS table, in-frame sequences only. Its copies lack some clones; in the studies checked, an unresolved V gene accounts for under half of them, and the cause for the rest is not known. Across this sample there are some 3,500 clones, with approximately 71% seen only once. Roughly 1.4% of the sample is held by the ten biggest clonotypes. What this sample's time point label stands for: at surgical resection after neoadjuvant nivolumab +/- ipilimumab. Sequenced here: peripheral blood, sampled after neoadjuvant nivolumab, alone or with ipilimumab, at or shortly before surgery. The receptors were gathered from an adult with non-small cell lung cancer.

V gene TRBV7-8 combines with J gene TRBJ1-1; D is uncertain. The CDR3 sequence is 18 residues long. The germline V gene encodes CDR1 SGHVS and CDR2 FQNEAQ. The germline V and J ends were trimmed by 3 bases and 1 base, with 21 bases remaining between them. The CDR3 coding sequence is TGTGCCAGCAGCTTTCCTTCCCAACCTGGACTTGAGAACACTGAAGCTTTCTTT. This encodes CASSFPSQPGLENTEAFF.

The chain carries TRBV7-2 and TRBJ2-1; D might be TRBD1 (6 bases). Per germline, CDR1 SGHTA and CDR2 FQGNSA. CDR3 size: 15 residues. The V end was cut by 2 bases, the J end by 5 bases, with 13 bases between. The CDR3: CASSLRGTYNNEQFF. The CDR3, as DNA: TGTGCCAGCAGCTTAAGGGGGACCTACAACAATGAGCAGTTCTTC.

The CDR3 loop reads CASSWAGLAGPYNEQFF. CDR3 in DNA: TGCGCCAGCAGTTGGGCGGGACTAGCGGGGCCATACAATGAGCAGTTCTTC. The rearrangement uses TRBV5-1 and TRBJ2-1, with 13 nucleotides matching TRBD2. CDR1 and CDR2 from the germline V gene are SGHRS and YFSETQ. J lost 4 bases, V lost 5 bases, and 9 bases had no gene match. This CDR3 has 17 residues.

This chain uses TRBV19 with TRBJ1-5; D unresolved. There are 13 residues in the CDR3. Deletions cut 2 bases from V and 7 bases from J, with 9 bases between. Germline V CDR1 and CDR2: LNHDA, SQIVND (reference sequence). CDR3 amino acids: CASSIIAGQPQHF. The CDR3 DNA is TGTGCCAGTAGTATAATAGCGGGCCAGCCCCAGCATTTT.

The chain couples TRBV2 to TRBJ2-4, with D maybe TRBD1 (6 bases). Germline V CDR1 and CDR2: SNHLY, FYNNEI. Trimming shortened V by 5 bases and J by 1 base, and 9 bases separated the two germline ends. This CDR3 is built from 14 residues. The CDR3 DNA reads as TGTGCCAGCAGTACCCAGGGGGCCAAAAACATTCAGTACTTC. Amino acids: CASSTQGAKNIQYF.

The chain uses TRBV7-6 and TRBJ2-5; D is uncertain. This CDR3 spans 15 amino acids. V dropped 5 bases and J dropped 5 bases, with 18 bases sitting between them. Per germline, CDR1 SGHVS and CDR2 FNYEAQ. The CDR3 region has the DNA TGTGCCAGCAGCGAATATAATTATCTGGGGGAGACCCAGTACTTC. This codes for CASSEYNYLGETQYF.

The chain employs TRBV11-3 and TRBJ2-1; D might be TRBD2 (7 bases). Germline V lookup: CDR1 SGHNT, CDR2 YENEEA. V lost 5 bases and J 0 bases, leaving 11 bases between the germline ends. This CDR3 has 15 residues. The CDR3 protein is CASSPGGSSYNEQFF. The CDR3 DNA reads TGTGCCAGCAGCCCGGGGGGCAGCTCCTACAATGAGCAGTTCTTC.

The chain links TRBV4-1 to TRBJ2-3, with D perhaps TRBD2 (7 bases). The CDR3 has 16 amino acids. V gave up 4 bases and J gave up 0 bases, with 14 bases separating them. The germline V gene encodes CDR1 MGHRA and CDR2 YSYEKL. CDR3 sequence: CASSLLQGGSTDTQYF. CDR3 coding DNA: TGCGCCAGCAGCCTCCTACAGGGAGGGAGCACAGATACGCAGTATTTT.

The chain is built from TRBV28 and TRBJ2-1; 12 bases line up with TRBD2. Germline V gene sequence: CDR1 MDHEN, CDR2 SYDVKM. This CDR3 region has 17 residues. V gave up 6 bases and J gave up 2 bases; unmatched junction bases: 8. The CDR3 DNA reads TGTGCCAGCAGACGATCGACTAGCGGGAGCCCCTACAATGAGCAGTTCTTC. It codes for CASRRSTSGSPYNEQFF.

The CDR3 DNA reads as TGCAGCGCCACAGAGGGGGGTGACACTGAAGCTTTCTTT. Protein product: CSATEGGDTEAFF. This sequence joins TRBV29-1 and TRBJ1-1; D possibly corresponds to TRBD1 (6 bases). The CDR3 has 13 residues. V lost 7 bases and J lost 3, with 15 bases in between. From germline, CDR1 is SQVTM and CDR2 ANQGSEA.

This clone was seen a single time. The gene calls are TRBV6-6 and TRBJ1-5; 7 bases line up with TRBD1. The ends lost 8 bases at V and 3 bases at J; junction bases unmatched: 10. There are 15 residues in the CDR3. Germline values: CDR1 MNHNY, CDR2 SVGAGI (reference sequence). CDR3 sequence reads: CASPPPGQINQPQHF. The CDR3 DNA reads as TGTGCCAGCCCTCCTCCGGGACAGATCAATCAGCCCCAGCATTTT.

The chain has TRBV10-3 and TRBJ2-7; the match to TRBD1 covers 8 bases. This CDR3 is built from 16 residues. Per the germline V gene, CDR1 is ENHRY and CDR2 is SYGVKD. V shed 0 bases, J shed 1 base, and the junction held 5 bases outside the gene matches. In nucleotides, the CDR3 is TGTGCCATCAGTGAGTCGGGCCAGGGGGCATCCTACGAGCAGTACTTC. As protein: CAISESGQGASYEQYF.